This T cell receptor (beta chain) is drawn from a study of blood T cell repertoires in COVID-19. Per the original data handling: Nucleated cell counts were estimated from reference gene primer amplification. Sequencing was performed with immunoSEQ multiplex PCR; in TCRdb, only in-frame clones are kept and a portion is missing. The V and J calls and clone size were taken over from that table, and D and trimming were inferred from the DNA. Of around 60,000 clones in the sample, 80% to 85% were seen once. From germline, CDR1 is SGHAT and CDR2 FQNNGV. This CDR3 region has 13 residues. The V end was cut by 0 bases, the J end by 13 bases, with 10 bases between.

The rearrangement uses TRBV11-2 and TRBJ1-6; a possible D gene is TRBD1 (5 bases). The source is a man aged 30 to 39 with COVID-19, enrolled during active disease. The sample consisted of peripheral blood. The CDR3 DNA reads TGTGCCAGCAGCTTAGAGGTGGGGGGGCCCCTCCACTTT. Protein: CASSLEVGGPLHF.